The rows below give T cell receptor beta chains drawn from one sample of a study of cytomegalovirus exposure and HLA in healthy donors. TCRdb's copy holds only in-frame clones and misses some; the assay was immunoSEQ multiplex PCR. The data hold 150,000 to 200,000 clones, with roughly 83% observed a single time. The sequenced sample consisted of PBMCs. The source of these receptors is a woman aged 50 to 60 in good health and CMV-seronegative. CDR3s include the opening cysteine and the closing phenylalanine or tryptophan. A D gene is named only where the DNA matches it firmly. Clone size is shown for a subset of rows, as once, few, many or a class of expanded clone.

size	V	D	J	DNA	CDR3
-	TRBV7-2	TRBD1	TRBJ2-5	TGTGCCAGCAGCACAGGGGGCACAGGGGGCTGGGAGCAGTACTTC	CASSTGGTGGWEQYF
-	TRBV2	TRBD1	TRBJ2-5	TGTGCCAGCGCTCCGAATGACAGGGTTTCTTCTAAAGAGACCCAGTACTTC	CASAPNDRVSSKETQYF
-	TRBV5-4	-	TRBJ2-2	TGTGCCAGCAGCTTGGCCAGTTCAGGGGTCGGGGAGCTGTTTTTT	CASSLASSGVGELFF
-	TRBV7-2	-	TRBJ2-5	TGTGCCAGCAGCCCTCGGCGGGTAGCGGTAGAGACCCAGTACTTC	CASSPRRVAVETQYF
-	TRBV7-8	-	TRBJ1-1	TGTGCCAGCAGCTTGAGTCAAGCAAAATCACAGGAAGCTTTCTTT	CASSLSQAKSQEAFF
-	TRBV27	-	TRBJ1-1	TGTGCCAGCAGTTTAACGATGGCCCTGAACACTGAAGCTTTCTTT	CASSLTMALNTEAFF
-	TRBV4-1	-	TRBJ1-3	TGCGCCAGCAGCCAGAGTCGGTCTGGAAACACCATATATTTT	CASSQSRSGNTIYF
few	TRBV7-9	-	TRBJ1-4	TGTGCAGTGAGCGGGGCAGGGAATGAAAAACTGTTTTTT	CAVSGAGNEKLFF
-	TRBV7-9	-	TRBJ2-7	TGTGCCAGCAGCCCAAAGAGCCACGACTACGAGCAGTACTTC	CASSPKSHDYEQYF
-	TRBV15	-	TRBJ2-1	TGTGCCACCAAAGTGGGGGGGGCCCGGGAGAAGGCCTACAATGAGCAGTTCTTC	CATKVGGAREKAYNEQFF
-	TRBV7-8	TRBD1	TRBJ1-1	TGTGCCAGCAGCTCACAAGGACAGGGGGGAACTGAAGCTTTCTTT	CASSSQGQGGTEAFF
-	TRBV4-3	TRBD2	TRBJ2-3	TGCGCCAGCAGCCAAGATAGGCCGGGCAGGGCTAGCGGGGCGGATACGCAGTATTTT	CASSQDRPGRASGADTQYF
-	TRBV29-1	TRBD1	TRBJ2-1	TGCAGCGTTGCGGATAGGGACAGGGGGAACAATGAGCAGTTCTTC	CSVADRDRGNNEQFF
-	TRBV7-9	TRBD2	TRBJ2-1	TGTGCCAGCAGCAAGACTAGCGGGGTACCCAATGAGCAGTTCTTC	CASSKTSGVPNEQFF
-	TRBV4-1	-	TRBJ2-2	TGCGCCAGCAGCCTCCCTTTTGGGGAGCTGTTTTTT	CASSLPFGELFF
-	TRBV6-5	-	TRBJ1-2	TGTGCCACCATGCAATCAGCTAACTATGGCTACACCTTC	CATMQSANYGYTF
-	TRBV2	TRBD2	TRBJ2-3	TGTGCCAGCAGAGACCGGTTGTGGGAGGGCTACACAGATACGCAGTATTTT	CASRDRLWEGYTDTQYF
-	TRBV10-3	-	TRBJ2-2	TGTGCCATCAGTGGCGAGCTTAACACCGGGGAGCTGTTTTTT	CAISGELNTGELFF
-	TRBV5-6	-	TRBJ1-2	TGTGCCAGCAGCGGTAGACAGACAGCGGGGGGCCACACCTTC	CASSGRQTAGGHTF
once	TRBV6-6	-	TRBJ2-6	TGTGCCAGCAGCCACGAGAGGACTGGGGCCAACGTCCTGACTTTC	CASSHERTGANVLTF
once	TRBV7-2	-	TRBJ2-3	TGTGCCAGCAGCTTAGTCGGGTTCGCAGATACGCAGTATTTT	CASSLVGFADTQYF
-	TRBV4-3	-	TRBJ1-2	TGCGCCAGCAGCCAAGATCTATCCGGCGGCCTCTATGGCTACACCTTC	CASSQDLSGGLYGYTF
few	TRBV28	TRBD1	TRBJ1-2	TGTGCCAGCAGAACCCTGACAGGGGGTGGCTATGGCTACACCTTC	CASRTLTGGGYGYTF
few	TRBV5-1	-	TRBJ2-7	TGCGCCAGCAGCCGGGACATGGACGAGCAGTACTTC	CASSRDMDEQYF